These 9 T cell receptor beta chains originate from one sample sequenced in a study of breast tumors, draining lymph nodes, adjacent tissues. Samples came from axillary lymph nodes draining the breast cancer. TCRdb processed the multiplex PCR reads anew with MiXCR; each CDR3 protein has one entry. The sample lists 160,000 or so distinct CDR3 sequences, roughly 35% occurring once. Material: axillary lymph node tissue. The receptor set was obtained from a female donor with breast cancer. Some clones in this sample may be carry-over from other donors' samples.

The chain couples TRBV11-2 to TRBJ2-1; no definite D call. Germline lookup yields CDR1 SGHAT and CDR2 FQNNGV. The CDR3 has 10 residues. V dropped 5 bases and J dropped 12 bases, with 8 bases sitting between them. Written as DNA, the CDR3 is TGTGCCAGCAGCAAGATCAGGCAGTTCTTC. Its translation: CASSKIRQFF. The variable domain in full, completed from reference TRBV11-2 and TRBJ2-1, reads EAGVAQSPRYKIIEKRQSVAFWCNPISGHATLYWYQQILGQGPKLLIQFQNNGVVDDSQLPKDRFSAERLKGVDSTLKIQPAKLEDSAVYLCASSKIRQFFGPGTRLTVL.

This clonotype has a count of ten or more. The chain is built from TRBV7-2 and TRBJ2-6, with D possibly matching TRBD2 (6 bases). The CDR3 is 14 amino acids. Trimming took 3 bases from V and 4 from J, leaving 7 bases between them. Germline assignment: CDR1 SGHTA and CDR2 FQGNSA. CDR3 in DNA: TGTGCCAGCAGCTTCGCGGGGGGGGCCAACGTCCTGACTTTC. It yields the protein CASSFAGGANVLTF.

The sample holds many counts of this clonotype. The gene calls are TRBV3-1 and TRBJ1-2; no firm D call. This CDR3 comprises 15 residues. CDR1 and CDR2 from the germline V gene are LGHDT and YNNKEL (reference sequence). The V end was cut by 0 bases, the J end by 4 bases, with 12 bases between. CDR3 loop: CASSQDSVEPYGYTF. The DNA of the CDR3 is TGTGCCAGCAGCCAAGATAGCGTAGAGCCCTATGGCTACACCTTC.

This clonotype has ten or more counts. J is TRBJ2-3 and V is TRBV20-1; D gene uncertain. This CDR3 spans 14 amino acids. The germline CDR1 and CDR2 sequences are DFQATT and SNEGSKA (reference sequence). The V end was cut by 5 bases, the J end by 1 base, with 13 bases between. The CDR3 loop is CSASPVRGTDTQYF. In nucleotides, the CDR3 is TGCAGTGCTTCCCCGGTTCGGGGCACAGATACGCAGTATTTT.

There are many counts of this clonotype. The rearrangement links TRBV5-1 to TRBJ2-1; maybe TRBD2 (6 bases). CDR3 length: 14 amino acids. Germline assignment: CDR1 SGHRS and CDR2 YFSETQ. Trimming pared 2 bases from V and 4 bases from J, leaving 10 bases between. The CDR3 coding sequence is TGCGCCAGCAGCTTTGGGGACTCTTACAATGAGCAGTTCTTC. This codes for CASSFGDSYNEQFF.

This clonotype has at least ten counts. This chain links TRBV9 with TRBJ2-2; D might be TRBD2 (5 bases). CDR1 and CDR2 (germline): SGDLS, YYNGEE. V lost 2 bases and J 3 bases, leaving 14 bases between the germline ends. CDR3 length: 16 residues. CDR3 sequence (DNA): TGTGCCAGCAGCGTCCGAGCGGTTGGAGACACCGGGGAGCTGTTTTTT. Protein product: CASSVRAVGDTGELFF. Supplemented by reference TRBV9 and TRBJ2-2, the full variable domain reads DSGVTQTPKHLITATGQRVTLRCSPRSGDLSVYWYQQSLDQGLQFLIQYYNGEERAKGNILERFSAQQFPDLHSELNLSSLELGDSALYFCASSVRAVGDTGELFFGEGSRLTVL.

In its sample, this clonotype was seen many times. The V gene is TRBV2, the J gene TRBJ2-2; TRBD2 aligns across 9 bases. The CDR3 runs to 14 residues. V shed 8 bases, J shed 5 bases, and the junction held 6 bases outside the gene matches. Germline V lookup: CDR1 SNHLY, CDR2 FYNNEI. CDR3 sequence: CASRRLAGTGELFF. CDR3 DNA: TGTGCCAGCCGTCGGCTAGCGGGAACCGGGGAGCTGTTTTTT.

This clonotype was seen repeatedly, ten times or more. The chain couples TRBV4-1 to TRBJ2-2; D may match TRBD1 or TRBD2 (5 bases each). This CDR3 has 18 residues. Trimming removed 3 bases at V and 1 base at J, with 18 bases between. Per the germline V gene, CDR1 is MGHRA and CDR2 is YSYEKL. The CDR3 here is CASSHARTGQGNTGELFF. The CDR3 DNA reads as TGCGCCAGCAGCCACGCCCGAACGGGGCAGGGGAACACCGGGGAGCTGTTTTTT.

The CDR3: CASRDRAGTGELFF. The DNA for the CDR3 is TGTGCCAGCAGGGACAGGGCGGGAACCGGGGAGCTGTTTTTT. V gene TRBV6-6 combines with J gene TRBJ2-2, with 8 bases identical to TRBD1. After removal of 6 bases from V and 5 bases from J, the junction contained 5 bases not matched to a gene. This CDR3 spans 14 amino acids. Germline lookup yields CDR1 MNHNY and CDR2 SVGAGI (reference sequence).